The 22 T cell receptor beta chains given below trace back to one sample, sequenced in a study of OX40 agonist ivuxolimab in advanced cancers. The method was immunoSEQ multiplex PCR; TCRdb's version includes in-frame clones alone and lacks a portion of them. The profile covers tens of thousands of clones, with roughly 87% appearing a single time and under 3.5% taken by the ten largest. Specimen: CD4+ or CD8+ T cells sorted from blood, collected in a trial of the OX40 agonist ivuxolimab. The source of these receptors is an adult with an advanced solid tumor such as melanoma, head and neck, liver or kidney cancer.

The V gene is TRBV4-1, the J gene TRBJ1-2; D call uncertain. This CDR3 spans 17 amino acids. Germline V gene data show CDR1 as MGHRA and CDR2 as YSYEKL. V was trimmed by 0 bases and J by 0 bases, leaving 14 bases between them. The CDR3 DNA reads TGCGCCAGCAGCCAAGATAATTCCGGCACGACTAACTATGGCTACACCTTC. This sequence encodes CASSQDNSGTTNYGYTF.

This chain links TRBV10-3 with TRBJ1-1; 10 bases are shared with TRBD1. Germline V gives CDR1 ENHRY, CDR2 SYGVKD. This CDR3 comprises 13 residues. The junction had 3 bases not matched to a gene; V was cut back by 4 bases and J by 7 bases. CDR3 DNA sequence: TGTGCCATCAGTGCGGACAGGGGGGTTGAAGCTTTCTTT. Its protein is CAISADRGVEAFF.

The chain combines TRBV18 with TRBJ1-1, with a tentative D call TRBD1 (5 bases). Per germline, CDR1 KGHSH and CDR2 LQKENI. This CDR3 is 13 amino acids long. The ends were cut back, 3 bases at V and 5 bases at J, with 10 bases in the middle. CDR3 bases: TGTGCCAGCTCACCGGGCAGGGAAACTGAAGCTTTCTTT. It translates to CASSPGRETEAFF. Based on the CDR3 plus reference TRBV18 and TRBJ1-1, the full variable domain is NAGVMQNPRHLVRRRGQEARLRCSPMKGHSHVYWYRQLPEEGLKFMVYLQKENIIDESGMPKERFSAEFPKEGPSILRIQQVVRGDSAAYFCASSPGRETEAFFGQGTRLTVV.

This clone came up once. The rearrangement links TRBV19 to TRBJ2-1; maybe TRBD2 (6 bases). CDR1 and CDR2 from the germline V gene are LNHDA and SQIVND (reference sequence). V was trimmed by 6 bases and J by 2 bases, leaving 11 bases between them. The CDR3 length is 14 residues. CDR3 bases: TGTGCCAGTAGGGAGGGCCTGGCCTACAATGAGCAGTTCTTC. This sequence encodes CASREGLAYNEQFF.

This chain uses TRBV6-1 with TRBJ2-5, with D perhaps TRBD2 (6 bases). The CDR3 loop spans 14 amino acids. Trimming took 6 bases from V and 4 from J, leaving 15 bases between them. Looked up from germline, CDR1 is MNHNS and CDR2 is SASEGT. The CDR3 spells CASRLGGPGETQYF. The CDR3 region has the DNA TGTGCCAGCAGACTCGGAGGGCCTGGAGAGACCCAGTACTTC.

CDR3 DNA: TGTGCCAGTAGTATCGACAGGGGTCTTCGGACTGAAGCTTTCTTT. It translates to CASSIDRGLRTEAFF. The chain links TRBV19 to TRBJ1-1; 8 bases align to TRBD1. CDR1 LNHDA and CDR2 SQIVND come from the germline V gene (reference sequence). The V segment lost 3 bases and the J segment 5 bases; nucleotides outside the gene matches: 8. This CDR3 region has 15 residues.

The chain combines TRBV9 with TRBJ1-1; D is undetermined. The germline V and J ends were trimmed by 0 bases and 1 base, with 22 bases remaining between them. This CDR3 contains 19 residues. Germline V lookup: CDR1 SGDLS, CDR2 YYNGEE. CDR3 region: CASSVALGHGQPGNTEAFF. As DNA, the CDR3 is TGTGCCAGCAGCGTAGCTTTGGGTCACGGCCAGCCTGGGAACACTGAAGCTTTCTTT.

The J gene is TRBJ2-5, the V gene TRBV5-1; perhaps TRBD1 as D (6 bases). CDR1 and CDR2 (germline): SGHRS, YFSETQ. This CDR3 contains 15 residues. V lost 4 bases, J lost 3 bases, and 16 bases lay in between. The CDR3 nucleotides are TGCGCCAGCAGCCTGGTACAGGGTTTAGAAGAGACCCAGTACTTC. Its protein product is CASSLVQGLEETQYF.

CDR3 in amino acids: CASSMGQLSSGNTIYF. CDR3 sequence (DNA): TGTGCCAGCAGCATGGGACAGCTTAGCTCTGGAAACACCATATATTTT. The chain couples TRBV7-2 to TRBJ1-3, with 7 bases aligning to TRBD1. After removal of 5 bases from V and 0 bases from J, the junction contained 7 bases not matched to a gene. The V gene's germline CDR1 is SGHTA and CDR2 FQGNSA. This CDR3 has 16 amino acids.

J is TRBJ2-3 and V is TRBV5-6; D might be TRBD2 (5 bases). The germline V gene encodes CDR1 SGHDT and CDR2 YYEEEE. V was cut by 4 bases and J by 0 bases, with 15 bases left in between. The length of the CDR3 is 16 residues. CDR3 nucleotides: TGTGCCAGCAGCCCCTTGGGAGCGGCTAGCACAGATACGCAGTATTTT. It is translated as CASSPLGAASTDTQYF.

This clone was detected only once. V is TRBV6-6 and J is TRBJ1-1; possibly TRBD1 for D (6 bases). Trimming pared 0 bases from V and 5 bases from J, leaving 13 bases between. This CDR3 is built from 15 residues. The germline gives CDR1 MNHNY, CDR2 SVGAGI (reference sequence). The chain's CDR3 is CASSYSGALVTEAFF. The CDR3 nucleotides are TGTGCCAGCAGTTACTCGGGGGCATTGGTGACTGAAGCTTTCTTT.

V usage is TRBV5-1 and J usage is TRBJ1-1, with 9 bases that match TRBD1. Germline CDR1 and CDR2: SGHRS and YFSETQ. The CDR3 spans 14 residues. The J segment lost 1 base and the V segment lost 3 bases, leaving 1 base of the junction unmatched. The CDR3: CASSYRGPNTEAFF. In DNA form, the CDR3 reads TGCGCCAGCAGCTACAGGGGGCCGAACACTGAAGCTTTCTTT.

V is TRBV11-2 and J is TRBJ2-7; TRBD2 matches 7 bases. V lost 1 base to trimming and J lost 4 bases; unmatched junction nucleotides: 10. The CDR3 spans 16 residues. The germline V gene encodes CDR1 SGHAT and CDR2 FQNNGV. CDR3 sequence: CASSLVDRAGEYEQYF. CDR3 in DNA: TGTGCCAGCAGCTTAGTGGACCGTGCGGGAGAGTACGAGCAGTACTTC.

The chain carries TRBV27 and TRBJ2-1; 9 bases fit TRBD1. This CDR3 is built from 16 residues. J was trimmed by 4 bases and V by 4 bases; bases with no gene match: 8. From germline, CDR1 is MNHEY and CDR2 SMNVEV (reference sequence). The chain's CDR3 is CASSWTTGTGYNEQFF. CDR3 coding DNA: TGTGCCAGCAGTTGGACGACCGGGACAGGGTACAATGAGCAGTTCTTC.

The gene calls are TRBV4-3 and TRBJ1-2, with unresolved D. Deletions cut 3 bases from V and 0 bases from J, with 8 bases between. The CDR3 covers 14 residues. Germline values: CDR1 LGHNA, CDR2 YSLEER. The CDR3 is CASSHPGTNYGYTF. The CDR3 nucleotides read TGCGCCAGCAGCCATCCTGGGACTAACTATGGCTACACCTTC.

The chain couples TRBV5-6 to TRBJ1-2, with D perhaps matching TRBD1 (6 bases). The V and J ends lost 1 base and 2 bases respectively, with 12 bases between them. The CDR3 runs 15 residues. The germline gives CDR1 SGHDT, CDR2 YYEEEE. CDR3 loop: CASSLHRANNYGYTF. CDR3 in DNA: TGTGCCAGCAGCTTGCACAGGGCAAACAACTATGGCTACACCTTC.

The V and J genes are TRBV27 and TRBJ1-5; D unresolved. CDR1 is MNHEY, CDR2 SMNVEV, per germline (reference sequence). The V gene lost 7 bases and the J gene lost 4 bases, with 17 bases spanning the gap. This CDR3 is built from 15 residues. The CDR3 loop is CASMSRARINQPQHF. The CDR3 DNA sequence: TGTGCCAGCATGTCGCGGGCCCGGATTAATCAGCCCCAGCATTTT.

The V gene is TRBV11-3, the J gene TRBJ2-4; D may be TRBD1 (5 bases). This CDR3 region has 13 residues. Germline assignment: CDR1 SGHNT and CDR2 YENEEA. Trimming cost V 5 bases and J 9 bases, with 14 bases left between them. The CDR3 DNA sequence: TGTGCCAGCAGCCCAGTGTCCCAGGGCATTCAGTACTTC. This translates into CASSPVSQGIQYF.

The J gene is TRBJ1-4, the V gene TRBV7-9; D is undetermined. This CDR3 region has 13 residues. V lost 2 bases and J 4 bases, leaving 5 bases between the germline ends. Germline CDR1 is SEHNR and CDR2 is FQNEAQ (reference sequence). CDR3 loop: CASSLRINEKLFF. The CDR3 region has the DNA TGTGCCAGCAGCTTACGGATTAATGAAAAACTGTTTTTT.

V gene TRBV19 combines with J gene TRBJ1-5, with 7 bases lining up with TRBD1. The germline V gene has CDR1 LNHDA and CDR2 SQIVND (reference sequence). The J segment lost 6 bases and the V segment lost 1 base, leaving 9 bases of the junction unmatched. The CDR3 length is 16 residues. CDR3 region: CASSIAQGVGSQPQHF. DNA for the CDR3: TGTGCCAGTAGTATAGCGCAGGGGGTAGGGAGTCAGCCCCAGCATTTT.

The rearrangement links TRBV12-5 to TRBJ2-1, with 9 bases lining up with TRBD1. Germline V gene lookup returns CDR1 LGHNT and CDR2 FRNRAP. V was pared by 0 bases and J by 8 bases, with 20 bases of the junction left unmatched. The CDR3 has 20 amino acids. The CDR3 is CASGLVLTRSQGAAYHEQFF. The CDR3 DNA is TGTGCTAGTGGTTTGGTGCTGACGCGATCACAGGGGGCAGCGTATCATGAGCAGTTCTTC.

CDR3 sequence reads: CASSQDPAGASYNEQFF. The DNA for the CDR3 is TGTGCCAGCAGCCAAGATCCAGCGGGAGCGTCCTACAATGAGCAGTTCTTC. This rearrangement joins TRBV4-2 to TRBJ2-1, with TRBD2 matching over 8 bases. The CDR3 is 17 amino acids. V dropped 0 bases and J dropped 1; count of bases not matched to a gene: 5. The V gene's germline CDR1 is LGHNA and CDR2 YNFKEQ.